The 16 T cell receptor beta chains reported below all come from one sample, sequenced in a study of blood T cell repertoires in COVID-19. Sequenced by immunoSEQ multiplex PCR; TCRdb stores in-frame clones only, minus some. The data contain fewer than 300,000 clones, approximately 85% of them singletons. The material sequenced was peripheral blood. Receptors were obtained from a man aged 45-60 years with active or convalescent COVID-19.

This chain connects TRBV19 to TRBJ2-7, with D perhaps matching TRBD1 (6 bases). This CDR3 region has 14 residues. Trimming removed 5 bases at V and 3 bases at J, with 14 bases between. Per germline, CDR1 LNHDA and CDR2 SQIVND (reference sequence). The CDR3 DNA reads TGTGCCAGTAGTCTCGGGACACCTATCTACGAGCAGTACTTC. Protein product: CASSLGTPIYEQYF.

Written as DNA, the CDR3 is TGCAGCGTCGTCCCGGACAGGGGCGACTATGGCTACACCTTC. It translates to CSVVPDRGDYGYTF. The genes are TRBV29-1 and TRBJ1-2; 9 nucleotides line up with TRBD1. The germline V gene has CDR1 SQVTM and CDR2 ANQGSEA. The CDR3 length is 14 residues. With V trimmed by 6 bases and J by 3 bases, 8 bases remained unmatched.

This clone was observed once. This sequence joins TRBV21-1 and TRBJ2-4; the table's D call of TRBD1 was not tested on the DNA. TRBV21-1 has pseudogene status. This CDR3 spans 17 amino acids. CDR3 amino acids: CASSKGTGHLAKNIQYF. The DNA for the CDR3 is TGTGCCAGCAGCAAAGGGACAGGGCATCTAGCCAAAAACATTCAGTACTTC.

V is TRBV3-1 (or the pseudogene TRBV3-2) and J is TRBJ2-1, with 10 nucleotides matching TRBD2. CDR1 and CDR2 (germline): LGHDT, YNNKEL (reference sequence). The trim removed 7 bases at V and 6 bases at J, leaving 12 bases unmatched. This CDR3 spans 16 amino acids. The DNA of the CDR3 is TGTGCCAGCACCCCAGCAAGCAGCGGGAGGGGCAATGAGCAGTTCTTC. It encodes CASTPASSGRGNEQFF.

This chain joins TRBV3-1 (or the pseudogene TRBV3-2) and TRBJ2-2, with TRBD2 as a possible D gene (6 bases). CDR3 length equals 15 residues. Trimming took off 2 bases at V and 2 bases at J, with 9 bases between the two ends. Germline CDR1 reads LGHDT; CDR2 reads YNNKEL (reference sequence). The CDR3, as DNA: TGTGCCAGCAGCCAAATACTAGCCAACACCGGGGAGCTGTTTTTT. Residues: CASSQILANTGELFF.

This sequence joins TRBV5-5 and TRBJ2-7, with a weak D call TRBD2 (6 bases). V lost 1 base to trimming and J lost 2 bases, with 10 bases between them. This CDR3 has 14 amino acids. Germline-derived CDR1 and CDR2 are SGHKS and YYEKEE (reference sequence). The CDR3 reads CASSLRAGTYEQYF. Written as DNA, the CDR3 is TGTGCCAGCAGCTTGCGAGCGGGCACCTACGAGCAGTACTTC.

This chain links TRBV18 with TRBJ2-2; no clear D gene. Germline lookup yields CDR1 KGHSH and CDR2 LQKENI. The CDR3 length is 13 residues. Deletions cut 3 bases from V and 6 bases from J, with 8 bases between. The CDR3 reads CASSPSGAGELFF. The DNA of the CDR3 is TGTGCCAGCTCACCCAGTGGTGCCGGGGAGCTGTTTTTT.

The chain uses TRBV5-1 and TRBJ2-7, with a tentative D call TRBD1 (5 bases). This CDR3 is built from 15 residues. Trimming left V 2 bases short and J 0 bases short, with 12 bases between. Germline CDR1 SGHRS, CDR2 YFSETQ. The CDR3 DNA reads TGCGCCAGCAGCTTTCCTGACAGCCTCTCCTACGAGCAGTACTTC. It specifies CASSFPDSLSYEQYF.

J is TRBJ1-5 and V is TRBV2, with D possibly being TRBD1 (5 bases). The germline gives CDR1 SNHLY, CDR2 FYNNEI. V lost 1 base, J lost 1 base, and 11 bases lay in between. CDR3 length: 16 amino acids. The CDR3 region has the DNA TGTGCCAGCAGTGAAGAAGTGGGGCTCAGCAATCAGCCCCAGCATTTT. It codes for CASSEEVGLSNQPQHF.

This chain uses TRBV7-2 with TRBJ1-2, with D uncertain. There are 16 residues in the CDR3. Germline CDR1 is SGHTA and CDR2 is FQGNSA. Trimming removed 4 bases at V and 4 bases at J, with 19 bases between. This CDR3 is CASSSPGSGLGYGYTF. The DNA for the CDR3 is TGTGCCAGCAGCTCTCCGGGAAGCGGACTCGGCTATGGCTACACCTTC.

The V and J genes are TRBV27 and TRBJ2-7; unclear D gene. V was trimmed by 5 bases and J by 0 bases, leaving 11 bases between them. This CDR3 region has 14 residues. Germline V gives CDR1 MNHEY, CDR2 SMNVEV (reference sequence). The CDR3 loop is CASSPRGLSYEQYF. The CDR3 bases are TGTGCCAGCAGTCCCCGTGGCCTCTCCTACGAGCAGTACTTC.

The CDR3 region is CASSYASIPYNEQFF. The CDR3 region has the DNA TGTGCCAGCAGTTACGCTAGTATCCCCTACAATGAGCAGTTCTTC. The chain couples TRBV6-5 to TRBJ2-1; D is unresolved. The CDR3 runs 15 residues. Germline V CDR1 and CDR2: MNHEY, SVGAGI. Trimming left V 2 bases short and J 2 bases short, with 10 bases between.

The V gene is TRBV30, the J gene TRBJ2-3, with 13 positions matching TRBD2. Losses at the gene ends were 5 bases for V and 8 bases for J; bases not matched to a gene: 10. CDR3 length equals 15 residues. Germline V CDR1 and CDR2: GTSNPN, SVGIG (reference sequence). CDR3 residues: CAWSGTSGTARTQYF. CDR3 DNA: TGTGCCTGGTCCGGGACTAGCGGGACGGCTCGTACGCAGTATTTT.

The V call is TRBV6-5, the J call TRBJ1-5; D is ambiguous. Germline CDR1 reads MNHEY; CDR2 reads SVGAGI. Trimming left V 4 bases short and J 8 bases short, with 9 bases between. The CDR3 runs 12 residues. The CDR3 region is CASSSLGEPQHF. The DNA of the CDR3 is TGTGCCAGCAGTTCCTTAGGAGAGCCCCAGCATTTT.

The chain is built from TRBV18 and TRBJ1-2; TRBD1 aligns across 10 bases. Trimming at V came to 6 bases and at J to 6 bases, leaving 13 bases not matched to a gene. The CDR3 sequence is 16 residues long. From germline, CDR1 is KGHSH and CDR2 LQKENI. The CDR3: CASSSLRTGGRDGYTF. CDR3 DNA: TGTGCCAGCTCCAGTCTGAGGACAGGGGGTCGGGATGGCTACACCTTC.

This chain links TRBV5-1 with TRBJ2-1, with D possibly TRBD1 on 6 matching bases. The CDR3 is 16 residues long. With 1 base removed from V and 4 bases from J, the gap between germline ends came to 15 bases. CDR1 and CDR2 from the germline V gene are SGHRS and YFSETQ. CDR3 in amino acids: CASSLLDAGTYNEQFF. CDR3 DNA: TGCGCCAGCAGCTTGTTAGATGCAGGGACATACAATGAGCAGTTCTTC.